The 29 T cell receptor beta chains reported below all come from one sample, sequenced in a study of blood T cells in healthy people across ages (dated by TCRdb to the mid-2010s). The method was 5' RACE. Sequenced on an Illumina HiSeq 2500. A second PCR of roughly 6 to 11 cycles was run with a J-beta primer mix and a sample-barcoded 5' primer. Using fastp at Q25 and MiXCR, TCRdb reprocessed the public reads and kept productive beta chains. Merged by CDR3 protein, the rows form single entries marked with the most common genes and DNA. Counted in this sample were over a million distinct CDR3 sequences; around 59% of them appeared once. Together, the top ten hold about 6.7% of the sample. Sequencing was performed on blood. The source is a man aged 18 to 30 in good health.

The count of this clonotype is one. The chain joins TRBV10-3 to TRBJ1-1, with a tentative D call TRBD1 (5 bases). The CDR3 totals 15 residues. The ends were cut back, 1 base at V and 0 bases at J, with 9 bases in the middle. Germline V gene data show CDR1 as ENHRY and CDR2 as SYGVKD. The CDR3 DNA reads as TGTGCCATCAGTGAGTTAGACAGCATGAACACTGAAGCTTTCTTT. This codes for CAISELDSMNTEAFF.

The chain employs TRBV3-1 and TRBJ2-1; tentatively, D is TRBD1 (6 bases). This CDR3 region has 17 residues. Trimming stripped 4 bases from V and 6 bases from J, with 22 bases between. Germline loops: CDR1 LGHDT, CDR2 YNNKEL (reference sequence). The CDR3 sequence: CASSPTGSGVALNEQFF. CDR3 DNA: TGTGCCAGCAGCCCTACCGGGTCAGGGGTCGCTCTCAATGAGCAGTTCTTC.

This chain uses TRBV10-3 with TRBJ2-6; TRBD1 might be the D (6 bases). With 5 bases removed from V and 2 bases from J, the gap between germline ends came to 13 bases. The CDR3 is 16 residues long. CDR1 and CDR2 (germline): ENHRY, SYGVKD. The CDR3 reads CAISPGHGTGANVLTF. CDR3 DNA: TGTGCCATCAGTCCGGGACATGGGACTGGGGCCAACGTCCTGACTTTC.

This clonotype turned up a few times. The rearrangement links TRBV7-9 to TRBJ2-4; TRBD1 agrees at 8 bases. The better agreement between TRBJ2-7 and the DNA end casts doubt on the J call. The CDR3 spans 15 residues. The germline gives CDR1 SEHNR, CDR2 FQNEAQ (reference sequence). The CDR3 DNA reads TGTGCCAGCAGCCCGGCAGGGGGCAGGGTTAACGAGCAGTACTTC. Protein product: CASSPAGGRVNEQYF.

This clonotype was observed once. The J gene is TRBJ1-5, the V gene TRBV12-3 or TRBV12-4, with D tentatively TRBD1 (6 bases). There are 12 residues in the CDR3. V was pared by 5 bases and J by 9 bases, with 11 bases between. The CDR3 loop is CASSTRGRPQHF. The CDR3 DNA sequence: TGTGCCAGCAGTACCAGGGGCAGGCCCCAGCATTTT.

This clonotype was observed a handful of times. The V and J genes are TRBV20-1 and TRBJ2-1; 8 nucleotides match TRBD1. CDR1 is DFQATT, CDR2 SNEGSKA, per germline (reference sequence). V shed 4 bases and J 7 bases; nucleotides not matched to a gene: 12. This CDR3 has 15 residues. DNA of the CDR3: TGCAGTGCTATCCCGGGACAGGAATCGGGTAATGAGCAGTTCTTC. Amino acid sequence: CSAIPGQESGNEQFF.

V is TRBV12-3 or TRBV12-4 and J is TRBJ1-6; 8 bases map to TRBD1. V gave up 5 bases and J gave up 13 bases; unmatched junction bases: 1. The CDR3 is made up of 11 amino acids. The CDR3 DNA follows: TGTGCCAGCAGTACAGGGGGGCCCCTCCACTTT. It yields the protein CASSTGGPLHF.

This clonotype was detected many times. This chain joins TRBV18 and TRBJ2-1; 7 bases fit TRBD1. This CDR3 region has 12 residues. Germline CDR1 is KGHSH and CDR2 is LQKENI. V gave up 6 bases and J gave up 9 bases; unmatched junction bases: 5. CDR3 bases: TGTGCCAGCTCGTCGACAGGGTTTGAGCAGTTCTTC. It specifies CASSSTGFEQFF.

The rearrangement uses TRBV2 and TRBJ2-1; 9 nucleotides match TRBD2. Germline V CDR1 and CDR2: SNHLY, FYNNEI. The CDR3 extends over 18 amino acids. V shed 4 bases, J shed 0 bases, and the junction held 10 bases outside the gene matches. The CDR3 region has the DNA TGTGCCAGCAGTGGCGGTAGCGGGGGCTCATACTCCTACAATGAGCAGTTCTTC. This codes for CASSGGSGGSYSYNEQFF.

CDR3 sequence: CASSLIGQFSYEQYF. The CDR3 region has the DNA TGCGCCAGCAGCTTGATAGGACAGTTCTCCTACGAGCAGTACTTC. The chain has TRBV5-1 and TRBJ2-7; perhaps TRBD1 as D (6 bases). Trimming removed 1 base at V and 0 bases at J, with 11 bases between. Germline CDR1 is SGHRS and CDR2 is YFSETQ. The CDR3 is made up of 15 amino acids.

The V gene is TRBV4-3, the J gene TRBJ2-1, with a possible D match to TRBD2 (5 bases). Between the trimmed V and J ends, which lost 3 bases and 0 bases, there was a span of 9 bases. From germline, CDR1 is LGHNA and CDR2 YSLEER. CDR3 length equals 15 residues. The CDR3, as DNA: TGCGCCAGCAGCCATGGACTTTCCTCCTACAATGAGCAGTTCTTC. This encodes CASSHGLSSYNEQFF.

The V gene is TRBV7-9, the J gene TRBJ2-3, with 7 bases lining up with TRBD1. The germline gives CDR1 SEHNR, CDR2 FQNEAQ (reference sequence). The CDR3 consists of 15 residues. Losses at the gene ends were 6 bases for V and 2 bases for J; bases not matched to a gene: 8. The CDR3 reads CASRHPGQLTDTQYF. The CDR3 DNA sequence: TGTGCCAGCAGGCATCCGGGACAGCTCACAGATACGCAGTATTTT.

The V gene is TRBV20-1, the J gene TRBJ2-7; 10 bases are shared with TRBD2. The CDR3 has 17 residues. Germline trimming cut 3 bases from V and 3 bases from J; bases unmatched to any gene: 14. CDR1 and CDR2 (germline): DFQATT, SNEGSKA (reference sequence). The CDR3 spells CSASQVLAGVPLYEQYF. CDR3 DNA: TGCAGTGCTAGTCAGGTTCTAGCGGGAGTTCCCCTCTACGAGCAGTACTTC.

This chain joins TRBV4-3 and TRBJ2-7, with 9 positions matching TRBD1. The CDR3 contains 15 residues. J was trimmed by 7 bases and V by 1 base; bases with no gene match: 8. Germline values: CDR1 LGHNA, CDR2 YSLEER. This chain's CDR3 is CASSQGGQGYGEQYF. CDR3 DNA sequence: TGCGCCAGCAGCCAAGGGGGACAGGGATATGGGGAGCAGTACTTC.

The V and J genes are TRBV6-2 or TRBV6-3 and TRBJ1-2; no clear D gene. The CDR3 is made up of 11 amino acids. The V gene lost 9 bases and the J gene lost 8 bases, with 13 bases spanning the gap. Germline values: CDR1 MNHEY, CDR2 SVGEGT. As DNA, the CDR3 is TGTGCCAGTCGGAGGGCGGGAGGCTACACCTTC. Residues: CASRRAGGYTF.

The chain uses TRBV2 and TRBJ1-2; no reliable D call. With 7 bases removed from V and 1 base from J, the gap between germline ends came to 16 bases. The CDR3 sequence is 15 residues long. Germline values: CDR1 SNHLY, CDR2 FYNNEI. CDR3 protein: CASKPEVGSNYGYTF. The CDR3, as DNA: TGTGCCAGCAAGCCCGAAGTCGGAAGTAACTATGGCTACACCTTC.

Regarding this clonotype: At one of its ends the junction is not consistent with the germline gene, which may arise from a read error. This sequence joins TRBV29-1 and TRBJ2-7, with TRBD1 as a possible D gene (6 bases). The CDR3 has 14 amino acids. The germline V gene encodes CDR1 SQVTM and CDR2 ANQGSEA. In nucleotides, the CDR3 is TGCAGCGTCGAAGGAATAGGACAGACCTACGAGCAGTACTTC. As protein: CSVEGIGQTYEQYF.

The chain links TRBV12-3 or TRBV12-4 to TRBJ1-6; D uncertain. The CDR3 extends over 14 amino acids. The V end was cut by 6 bases, the J end by 10 bases, with 16 bases between. The CDR3 reads CASSSEFSVSPLHF. The CDR3 DNA reads TGTGCCAGCAGCTCCGAGTTTTCTGTGTCACCCCTCCACTTT.

V gene TRBV5-1 combines with J gene TRBJ2-4; tentative D call: TRBD2 (6 bases). The V gene's germline CDR1 is SGHRS and CDR2 YFSETQ. Trimming took off 2 bases at V and 9 bases at J, with 15 bases between the two ends. CDR3 length: 14 amino acids. The CDR3: CASSFGGELAIQYF. The DNA for the CDR3 is TGCGCCAGCAGCTTCGGCGGGGAGTTGGCCATTCAGTACTTC.

In its sample, this clonotype was seen once. The J gene is TRBJ2-5, the V gene TRBV5-1, with no clear D. Germline CDR1 SGHRS, CDR2 YFSETQ. CDR3 length: 12 residues. Trimming removed 5 bases from V and 1 base from J, with 6 bases in between. The CDR3 is CASSHVQETQYF. The CDR3 bases are TGCGCCAGCAGTCACGTCCAAGAGACCCAGTACTTC. The full variable domain, rest sourced from reference TRBV5-1 and TRBJ2-5, is KAGVTQTPRYLIKTRGQQVTLSCSPISGHRSVSWYQQTPGQGLQFLFEYFSETQRNKGNFPGRFSGRQFSNSRSEMNVSTLELGDSALYLCASSHVQETQYFGPGTRLLVL.

The rearrangement uses TRBV15 and TRBJ2-5; 9 nucleotides align to TRBD2. CDR1 is LNHNV and CDR2 is YYDKDF in the germline V gene (reference sequence). The CDR3 runs to 15 residues. Unmatched junction bases numbered 3, after V lost 4 bases and J lost 0 bases. The CDR3: CATSNTSGYQETQYF. The CDR3 DNA follows: TGTGCCACCAGCAACACTAGCGGGTACCAAGAGACCCAGTACTTC.

This clonotype occurred a few times. The gene calls are TRBV25-1 and TRBJ2-5, with 8 bases identical to TRBD2. This CDR3 has 16 residues. In germline, CDR1 is MGHDK, CDR2 SYGVNS. V lost 5 bases, J lost 3 bases, and 11 bases stayed unmatched. The CDR3 region is CASSSHARSGKETQYF. In DNA form, the CDR3 reads TGTGCCAGCAGTTCTCACGCCCGTAGCGGGAAAGAGACCCAGTACTTC.

V and J are TRBV14 and TRBJ2-5; no clear D gene. V lost 1 base to trimming and J lost 5 bases, with 17 bases between them. CDR3 length: 16 residues. The germline V gene encodes CDR1 SGHDN and CDR2 FVKESK. For the CDR3, the DNA is TGTGCCAGCAGCCAAGGGCAGGCGATCGCGCTGGAGACCCAGTACTTC. As protein: CASSQGQAIALETQYF.

The chain joins TRBV12-5 to TRBJ2-1, with 7 bases identical to TRBD1. Germline CDR1 LGHNT, CDR2 FRNRAP. The CDR3 length is 16 residues. J was trimmed by 1 base and V by 6 bases; bases with no gene match: 9. The CDR3 DNA reads TGTGCTAGTGGCCCTCTACAGGGGCGGTCCTACAATGAGCAGTTCTTC. Protein sequence: CASGPLQGRSYNEQFF.

This chain uses TRBV4-2 with TRBJ2-2; D not resolved. Germline CDR1 LGHNA, CDR2 YNFKEQ. There are 18 residues in the CDR3. V was trimmed by 3 bases and J by 1 base, leaving 18 bases between them. In DNA form, the CDR3 reads TGTGCCAGCAGCCAGACCCCCCAGACTGACTTGAACACCGGGGAGCTGTTTTTT. Amino acids: CASSQTPQTDLNTGELFF.

As concerns this clonotype: No conserved phenylalanine or tryptophan ends this CDR3, so it is likely a read error. V gene TRBV4-2 combines with J gene TRBJ2-7; D is uncertain. This CDR3 is built from 13 residues. Deletions cut 0 bases from V and 7 bases from J, with 10 bases between. Germline loops: CDR1 LGHNA, CDR2 YNFKEQ. The CDR3 loop reads CASSQELDWEQYL. The CDR3 nucleotides read TGTGCCAGCAGCCAAGAGCTAGACTGGGAGCAGTACCTC.

This clonotype was recorded once. The chain carries TRBV15 and TRBJ2-5, with D hard to call. TRBJ2-7 matches the DNA end more closely, so the J call is doubtful. CDR1 is LNHNV and CDR2 is YYDKDF in the germline V gene (reference sequence). This CDR3 region has 13 residues. CDR3 in amino acids: CATRAGFAYEQYF. The CDR3 coding sequence is TGTGCCACCAGGGCCGGTTTCGCCTACGAGCAGTACTTC.

V usage is TRBV7-9 and J usage is TRBJ1-2; 8 positions match TRBD1. After removal of 4 bases from V and 6 bases from J, the junction contained 10 bases not matched to a gene. The CDR3 runs to 15 residues. CDR1 and CDR2 from the germline V gene are SEHNR and FQNEAQ (reference sequence). The DNA for the CDR3 is TGTGCCAGCAGCTCAAGGGGCAGGGGGCTTGATGGCTACACCTTC. It yields the protein CASSSRGRGLDGYTF.

The chain employs TRBV9 and TRBJ2-5; 7 bases fit TRBD2. The DNA end favors TRBJ2-7, so the J call may be wrong. Looked up from germline, CDR1 is SGDLS and CDR2 is YYNGEE. CDR3 length: 15 amino acids. Here the CDR3 reads CASSVAAGVLFEQYF. The CDR3 DNA reads as TGTGCCAGCAGCGTAGCTGCGGGAGTTCTGTTCGAGCAGTACTTC.